The subject of this entry is one T cell receptor (beta chain). This sample stems from a study of cytomegalovirus exposure and HLA in healthy donors. It was the 120-subject validation cohort, separate from the approximately 700-subject first cohort, to which the donors belonged. This table comes from immunoSEQ multiplex PCR, and its TCRdb copy is limited to in-frame clones, with some not included. The sample carries about 130,000 clones, around nine tenths recorded once. The material sequenced was PBMCs. The TCR comes from a woman younger than 30 in good health and CMV-seronegative.

The CDR3 nucleotides are TGTGCCAGCCCACCGGGAGTCACCTACGAGCAGTACTTC. Residues: CASPPGVTYEQYF. The V gene is TRBV9, the J gene TRBJ2-7; possible D gene TRBD2, 6 bases. The germline V gene has CDR1 SGDLS and CDR2 YYNGEE. Trimming cost V 7 bases and J 2 bases, with 13 bases left between them. This CDR3 comprises 13 residues.